Listed below are T cell receptor beta chains from one sample, sequenced in a study of shared clonotypes between healthy human individuals. Sequencing used immunoSEQ multiplex PCR; TCRdb keeps in-frame clones, though not all of them. The sample consists of 1.5 million to 2.5 million clones, about 95% of them appearing once. The sequenced sample consisted of naive CD8+ T cells sorted from blood. The receptor source for this set is a man younger than 35 in good health. Each CDR3 is given with its conserved first and last residue. D genes are given only for firm matches. Size values are once, few and many counts, or a class for expanded clones, and some rows have none.

d_call	v_call	j_call	clone_size	cdr3_nt	cdr3_aa
.	TRBV27	TRBJ2-5	.	TGTGCCAGCAGTTTAGCCAGGAGCCAAGAGACCCAGTACTTC	CASSLARSQETQYF
.	TRBV7-9	TRBJ2-1	few	TGTGCCAGCAGCCCCCCCTTGGGGACCAATGAGCAGTTCTTC	CASSPPLGTNEQFF
TRBD1	TRBV4-1	TRBJ2-1	.	TGCGCCAGCAGCCAAGAACCGGGACAGGGCTCCCCTGAGCAGTTCTTC	CASSQEPGQGSPEQFF
.	TRBV5-6	TRBJ1-2	.	TGTGCCAGCAGCTCACAGCTTAACTATGGCTACACCTTC	CASSSQLNYGYTF
.	TRBV27	TRBJ1-5	.	TGTGCCAGCAGTTTAAACGGGTTTAGCAATCAGCCCCAGCATTTT	CASSLNGFSNQPQHF
.	TRBV30	TRBJ2-7	.	TGTGCCTGGAGTGTACCCTTAAAGCCATTGAAAGAGCAGTACTTC	CAWSVPLKPLKEQYF
TRBD2	TRBV5-4	TRBJ2-2	.	TGTGCCAGCAGCTTGGGACTAGCGGGCGTCACCGGGGAGCTGTTTTTT	CASSLGLAGVTGELFF
.	TRBV5-6	TRBJ2-7	.	TGTGCCAGCAGCTTATGGGTCGACGAGCAGTACTTC	CASSLWVDEQYF
.	TRBV2	TRBJ2-7	.	TGTGCCAGCAAGGACGGTAACTCCTACGAGCAGTACTTC	CASKDGNSYEQYF
TRBD1	TRBV25-1	TRBJ1-2	once	TGTGCCAGCACGACAGGGACCTATGGCTACACCTTC	CASTTGTYGYTF
.	TRBV7-9	TRBJ1-4	.	TGTGCCAGCAGCTTAGCCGAATTAGAAAAACTGTTTTTT	CASSLAELEKLFF
TRBD1	TRBV5-1	TRBJ1-1	.	TGCGCCAGCAGCGGGGACAGGAGCATGAACACTGAAGCTTTCTTT	CASSGDRSMNTEAFF
.	TRBV19	TRBJ1-1	.	TGTGCCAGTACCCCACGTAGAGGGGGGAACACTGAAGCTTTCTTT	CASTPRRGGNTEAFF
TRBD2	TRBV30	TRBJ2-5	once	TGTGCCTGGAGTGGAGATTCTCCCCGGGACAGGGACTATCTACTAGCGGGAGGAGAGACCCAGTACTTC	CAWSGDSPRDRDYLLAGGETQYF
TRBD1	TRBV29-1	TRBJ2-3	.	TGCAGCGTTGAACTGGTCGACAGGGGGATCACAGATACGCAGTATTTT	CSVELVDRGITDTQYF
TRBD2	TRBV2	TRBJ2-3	.	TGTGCCAGCAGCAGACTAGCGGGAGGCACAGATACGCAGTATTTT	CASSRLAGGTDTQYF
TRBD2	TRBV27	TRBJ2-7	.	TGTGCCAGCAGTCTAACGGGGGGCTACGAGCAGTACTTC	CASSLTGGYEQYF
.	TRBV7-9	TRBJ1-5	.	TGTGCCAGCAGCCCTGACACCCCCTTCGCGCCCCAGCATTTT	CASSPDTPFAPQHF
.	TRBV6-6	TRBJ2-7	.	TGTGCGTCAAGGACTCTTCCCTCCTACGAGCAGTACTTC	CASRTLPSYEQYF
TRBD1	TRBV4-1	TRBJ2-7	.	TGCGCCAGCAGCCAGCTCCCCTCAGGGGGAATGGACGAGCAGTACTTC	CASSQLPSGGMDEQYF
TRBD2	TRBV19	TRBJ2-2	.	TGTGCCAGTAGTATGTCCCTAGCGGGAGTTAACACCGGGGAGCTGTTTTTT	CASSMSLAGVNTGELFF
.	TRBV7-2	TRBJ1-5	.	TGTGCCAGCAGCTTAGCAGGGGGAGACAATCAGCCCCAGCATTTT	CASSLAGGDNQPQHF
TRBD2	TRBV5-4	TRBJ2-3	.	TGTGCCAGCAGCTCCGGGACTAGCGGGAGCACAGATACGCAGTATTTT	CASSSGTSGSTDTQYF
.	TRBV4-1	TRBJ2-3	.	TGCGCCAGTAGCCAAGTAGCTGTAGATACGCAGTATTTT	CASSQVAVDTQYF
.	TRBV4-1	TRBJ2-3	.	TGCGCCAGCAGCCAAGTCGCGGGAAGATCAGATACGCAGTATTTT	CASSQVAGRSDTQYF
TRBD1	TRBV27	TRBJ2-7	once	TGTGCCAGCAGTTTAGGTGGGACAGTAAACGAGCAGTACTTC	CASSLGGTVNEQYF
.	TRBV29-1	TRBJ2-7	few	TGCAGCGCATCACAGGGAGGTGACTACGAGCAGTACTTC	CSASQGGDYEQYF
.	TRBV5-6	TRBJ2-1	.	TGTGCCAGCAGCTCACCCCCTGCTTGGGGATCCTACAATGAGCAGTTCTTC	CASSSPPAWGSYNEQFF
TRBD2	TRBV4-3	TRBJ2-7	.	TGCGCCAGCAGCCAAGTGTGGGACTACACCTACGAGCAGTACTTC	CASSQVWDYTYEQYF
.	TRBV6-4	TRBJ2-5	.	TGTGCCAGCAGTGACTCGGGCCCGCAGACCCAGTACTTC	CASSDSGPQTQYF
.	TRBV20-1	TRBJ1-1	.	TGCAGTGCTCCTCAGGGGACTGAAGCTTTCTTT	CSAPQGTEAFF
.	TRBV6-6	TRBJ1-4	once	TGTGCCAGCACCATAGGGGAAAAACTGTTTTTT	CASTIGEKLFF
.	TRBV29-1	TRBJ2-1	.	TGCAGCCCAATAAGCCGGGACAACTACAATGAGCAGTTCTTC	CSPISRDNYNEQFF
.	TRBV27	TRBJ2-1	once	TGTGCCAGCAGTTCTACCTACTCCTACAATGAGCAGTTCTTC	CASSSTYSYNEQFF
.	TRBV18	TRBJ2-2	.	TGTGCCAGCTCACCCGACTTTTACGCGAACACCGGGGAGCTGTTTTTT	CASSPDFYANTGELFF
.	TRBV27	TRBJ2-6	.	TGTGCCAGCAGTTTAGGTGATCCCGGGGCCAACGTCCTGACTTTC	CASSLGDPGANVLTF
.	TRBV27	TRBJ2-5	.	TGTGCCAGCAGCGGGGACTTTCAAGAGACCCAGTACTTC	CASSGDFQETQYF
TRBD2	TRBV4-1	TRBJ2-5	.	TGCGCCAGCAGTGCCGGACTAGCGGGGGGCTCCGGCCAAGAGACCCAGTACTTC	CASSAGLAGGSGQETQYF
TRBD2	TRBV27	TRBJ2-5	once	TGTGCCAGCAGACTAGCGGCGTACCAAGAGACCCAGTACTTC	CASRLAAYQETQYF
.	TRBV28	TRBJ2-1	.	TGTGCCAGCAGTTATTATGTTGGGAGTACGTACAATGAGCAGTTCTTC	CASSYYVGSTYNEQFF
.	TRBV5-4	TRBJ1-3	.	TGTGCCAGCAGCTTGGGTGTGGGAACCTCAGGAAACACCATATATTTT	CASSLGVGTSGNTIYF
.	TRBV2	TRBJ1-2	.	TGTGCCAGCAGTGAAGGAGTGCGGAACACCTTC	CASSEGVRNTF